The 29 T cell receptor beta chains below were found in one sample sequenced in a study of blood T cell repertoires in COVID-19. The method was immunoSEQ multiplex PCR; TCRdb's version includes in-frame clones alone and lacks a portion of them. Here the sample spans about 160,000 clones, about 87% being singletons. The sample taken for sequencing was peripheral blood. All receptors come from a woman aged 60 to 75 who had recovered from COVID-19.

The CDR3 DNA follows: TGTGCCAGCAGTACTTACACCGGAGGTTCCTACAATGAGCAGTTCTTC. This gives the protein CASSTYTGGSYNEQFF. The chain joins TRBV6-2 or TRBV6-3 to TRBJ2-1; possibly TRBD2 for D (5 bases). Between the trimmed V and J ends, which lost 5 bases and 1 base, there was a span of 15 bases. CDR3 length: 16 residues. Germline lookup yields CDR1 MNHEY and CDR2 SVGEGT.

The chain recombines TRBV28 with TRBJ2-7, with 10 bases fitting TRBD1. V shed 3 bases, J shed 2 bases, and the junction held 4 bases outside the gene matches. The CDR3 runs to 15 residues. The germline CDR1 and CDR2 sequences are MDHEN and SYDVKM. The CDR3 region is CASSFGQGVPYEQYF. CDR3 in DNA: TGTGCCAGCAGTTTCGGACAGGGGGTTCCCTACGAGCAGTACTTC.

The J gene is TRBJ2-1, the V gene TRBV5-5; D not resolved. The V and J ends lost 2 bases and 4 bases respectively, with 7 bases between them. The CDR3 is 13 amino acids. Germline V gene lookup returns CDR1 SGHKS and CDR2 YYEKEE (reference sequence). CDR3 coding DNA: TGTGCCAGCAGCTTACCAGTTTACAATGAGCAGTTCTTC. Protein: CASSLPVYNEQFF.

The CDR3 protein is CASSQDPGQYTGELFF. As DNA, the CDR3 is TGCGCCAGCAGCCAAGATCCGGGACAGTACACCGGGGAGCTGTTTTTT. The gene calls are TRBV4-1 and TRBJ2-2, with 7 bases identical to TRBD1. After removal of 0 bases from V and 3 bases from J, the junction contained 4 bases not matched to a gene. Germline assignment: CDR1 MGHRA and CDR2 YSYEKL. CDR3 length: 16 residues.

This clone was counted between two and nine times. The chain couples TRBV11-3 to TRBJ2-7; 7 bases are shared with TRBD1. The CDR3 spans 13 residues. Germline V gives CDR1 SGHNT, CDR2 YENEEA. With V trimmed by 5 bases and J by 3 bases, 4 bases remained unmatched. Here the CDR3 DNA reads TGTGCCAGCAGCAAGGGACAGCTCTACGAGCAGTACTTC. Residues: CASSKGQLYEQYF.

The chain couples TRBV14 to TRBJ2-7; a possible D gene is TRBD2 (7 bases). Germline V gives CDR1 SGHDN, CDR2 FVKESK. The CDR3 consists of 14 residues. The V and J ends lost 3 bases and 8 bases respectively, with 17 bases between them. CDR3 region: CASSQALRGGKQYF. Here the CDR3 DNA reads TGTGCCAGCAGCCAGGCTTTAAGGGGGGGTAAGCAGTACTTC.

J is TRBJ2-3 and V is TRBV11-3; 9 bases are shared with TRBD1. J gave up 10 bases and V 5 bases, and 10 bases lay outside the gene matches. The CDR3 is 14 amino acids. Germline CDR1 reads SGHNT; CDR2 reads YENEEA. Here the CDR3 reads CASSLGTGSSAQYF. In nucleotides, the CDR3 is TGTGCCAGCAGCCTCGGGACAGGGTCCTCTGCGCAGTATTTT. Complete variable domain (other parts from reference TRBV11-3 and TRBJ2-3): EAGVVQSPRYKIIEKKQPVAFWCNPISGHNTLYWYLQNLGQGPELLIRYENEEAVDDSQLPKDRFSAERLKGVDSTLKIQPAELGDSAVYLCASSLGTGSSAQYFGPGTRLTVL.

This sequence joins TRBV7-3 and TRBJ2-1, with D tentatively TRBD2 (5 bases). Germline values: CDR1 SGHTA, CDR2 FQGTGA. V was pared by 2 bases and J by 7 bases, with 12 bases between. There are 14 residues in the CDR3. The CDR3, as DNA: TGTGCCAGCAGCTTAGGGTCCCCGGGGAATGAGCAGTTCTTC. Translated: CASSLGSPGNEQFF.

This chain links TRBV12-3 or TRBV12-4 with TRBJ2-7; D remains ambiguous. This CDR3 is 13 amino acids long. Trimming shortened V by 5 bases and J by 0 bases, and 8 bases separated the two germline ends. In nucleotides, the CDR3 is TGTGCCAGCAGTCCTTTGAGCTCCTACGAGCAGTACTTC. This sequence encodes CASSPLSSYEQYF.

This rearrangement joins TRBV6-4 to TRBJ2-5; a possible D gene is TRBD1 (5 bases). Per germline, CDR1 MRHNA and CDR2 SNTAGT. Trimming removed 5 bases at V and 1 base at J, with 17 bases between. CDR3 length: 16 residues. In DNA form, the CDR3 reads TGTGCCAGCAGTTCTTTACAGGAGATCCCCCAAGAGACCCAGTACTTC. This gives the protein CASSSLQEIPQETQYF.

In its sample, this clone was seen once. The chain has TRBV2 and TRBJ2-5, with D possibly being TRBD1 (6 bases). CDR3 size: 13 residues. V was cut by 4 bases and J by 3 bases, with 9 bases left in between. Per germline, CDR1 SNHLY and CDR2 FYNNEI. The DNA for the CDR3 is TGTGCCAGCAGTGTCCGGGACAAAGAGACCCAGTACTTC. As protein: CASSVRDKETQYF. The full variable domain, with the rest looked up from reference TRBV2 and TRBJ2-5, is EPEVTQTPSHQVTQMGQEVILRCVPISNHLYFYWYRQILGQKVEFLVSFYNNEISEKSEIFDDQFSVERPDGSNFTLKIRSTKLEDSAMYFCASSVRDKETQYFGPGTRLLVL.

V gene TRBV4-2 combines with J gene TRBJ2-3; the match to TRBD2 covers 8 bases. The junction had 8 bases not matched to a gene; V was cut back by 7 bases and J by 5 bases. Per germline, CDR1 LGHNA and CDR2 YNFKEQ. CDR3 length: 14 amino acids. The CDR3 here is CASKRGGPGDTQYF. The CDR3 nucleotides read TGTGCCAGCAAACGGGGGGGCCCGGGAGATACGCAGTATTTT.

The genes are TRBV10-3 and TRBJ1-1; 11 bases match TRBD1. This CDR3 is built from 17 residues. V shed 0 bases and J 5 bases; nucleotides not matched to a gene: 8. Germline V gene data show CDR1 as ENHRY and CDR2 as SYGVKD. CDR3 amino acids: CAISESGGTGGSTEAFF. CDR3 coding DNA: TGTGCCATCAGTGAGTCAGGAGGGACAGGGGGGAGTACTGAAGCTTTCTTT.

The rearrangement uses TRBV11-2 and TRBJ1-5; D not certain. The germline CDR1 and CDR2 sequences are SGHAT and FQNNGV. This CDR3 region has 14 residues. V dropped 0 bases and J dropped 7 bases, with 10 bases sitting between them. The CDR3 reads CASSLERGAQPQHF. DNA of the CDR3: TGTGCCAGCAGCTTAGAACGGGGAGCCCAGCCCCAGCATTTT.

The V gene is TRBV2, the J gene TRBJ1-6; perhaps TRBD1 as D (6 bases). The CDR3 is 12 amino acids. V was pared by 5 bases and J by 14 bases, with 13 bases between. Germline assignment: CDR1 SNHLY and CDR2 FYNNEI. CDR3 protein: CASSKTGSSLHF. In DNA form, the CDR3 reads TGTGCCAGCAGTAAAACAGGGTCCTCCCTCCACTTT. Full variable domain (missing parts from reference TRBV2 and TRBJ1-6): EPEVTQTPSHQVTQMGQEVILRCVPISNHLYFYWYRQILGQKVEFLVSFYNNEISEKSEIFDDQFSVERPDGSNFTLKIRSTKLEDSAMYFCASSKTGSSLHFGNGTRLTVT.

This chain uses TRBV30 with TRBJ2-3, with D perhaps TRBD2 (5 bases). The CDR3 is 13 residues long. Germline V lookup: CDR1 GTSNPN, CDR2 SVGIG (reference sequence). The V end lost 4 bases, the J end lost 6 bases, and 14 bases lay between the germline ends. The CDR3, as DNA: TGTGCCTGGACCCGGGGAGTTGGTGATACGCAGTATTTT. This encodes CAWTRGVGDTQYF.

The chain has TRBV11-2 and TRBJ2-5; 10 nucleotides line up with TRBD2. Germline CDR1 SGHAT, CDR2 FQNNGV. Trimming cost V 1 base and J 4 bases; bases outside gene matches: 6. The CDR3 has 16 residues. As DNA, the CDR3 is TGTGCCAGCAGCTTAGTTACTAGCGGGGCGGCAGAGACCCAGTACTTC. It is translated as CASSLVTSGAAETQYF.

The V call is TRBV28, the J call TRBJ2-5; TRBD1 might be the D (5 bases). The CDR3 sequence is 15 residues long. The germline V gene has CDR1 MDHEN and CDR2 SYDVKM. The V end was cut by 5 bases, the J end by 0 bases, with 13 bases between. The CDR3 here is CASSPRAGYQETQYF. The CDR3 DNA is TGTGCCAGCAGTCCTCGGGCAGGGTACCAAGAGACCCAGTACTTC. Full variable domain (remainder filled in from reference TRBV28 and TRBJ2-5): DVKVTQSSRYLVKRTGEKVFLECVQDMDHENMFWYRQDPGLGLRLIYFSYDVKMKEKGDIPEGYSVSREKKERFSLILESASTNQTSMYLCASSPRAGYQETQYFGPGTRLLVL.

V is TRBV28 and J is TRBJ2-7; weak D call: TRBD1 (6 bases). Germline V gene data show CDR1 as MDHEN and CDR2 as SYDVKM. This CDR3 spans 13 amino acids. Trimming took off 3 bases at V and 6 bases at J, with 12 bases between the two ends. CDR3 DNA: TGTGCCAGCAGTTTGCCACAGGGCTCCGAGCAGTACTTC. Translation gives CASSLPQGSEQYF. Based on the CDR3 plus reference TRBV28 and TRBJ2-7, the full variable domain is DVKVTQSSRYLVKRTGEKVFLECVQDMDHENMFWYRQDPGLGLRLIYFSYDVKMKEKGDIPEGYSVSREKKERFSLILESASTNQTSMYLCASSLPQGSEQYFGPGTRLTVT.

The chain combines TRBV29-1 with TRBJ1-5; D gene uncertain. V shed 0 bases and J shed 5 bases, with 11 bases lying between them. The germline CDR1 and CDR2 sequences are SQVTM and ANQGSEA. This CDR3 comprises 14 residues. The CDR3 DNA follows: TGCAGCGTTGAAGATAATCGTTCGTATCAGCCCCAGCATTTT. Translation: CSVEDNRSYQPQHF.

This clone was seen only once. This rearrangement joins TRBV10-1 to TRBJ1-2; TRBD1 matches at 7 bases. The CDR3 consists of 14 residues. The germline V gene encodes CDR1 WNHNN and CDR2 SYGVQD (reference sequence). Germline trimming cut 1 base from V and 4 bases from J; bases unmatched to any gene: 3. The CDR3 spells CASSEYPGGYGYTF. CDR3 DNA: TGCGCCAGCAGTGAGTACCCAGGGGGCTATGGCTACACCTTC.

V gene TRBV27 combines with J gene TRBJ1-5, with a tentative D call TRBD1 (6 bases). Germline values: CDR1 MNHEY, CDR2 SMNVEV (reference sequence). This CDR3 contains 15 residues. The V end was cut by 5 bases, the J end by 2 bases, with 13 bases between. The CDR3 bases are TGTGCCAGCAGTGGGGGCGTATGGGGCAATCAGCCCCAGCATTTT. Its translation: CASSGGVWGNQPQHF.

The chain is built from TRBV5-1 and TRBJ1-1; TRBD1 agrees at 8 bases. This CDR3 has 14 residues. V lost 4 bases to trimming and J lost 1 base; unmatched junction nucleotides: 3. Germline assignment: CDR1 SGHRS and CDR2 YFSETQ. In nucleotides, the CDR3 is TGCGCCAGCAGCCAAACAGGGGGGAACACTGAAGCTTTCTTT. As protein: CASSQTGGNTEAFF.

This chain uses TRBV7-2 with TRBJ1-1; 7 positions match TRBD1. The CDR3 totals 14 residues. CDR1 is SGHTA and CDR2 is FQGNSA in the germline V gene. After removal of 2 bases from V and 4 bases from J, the junction contained 4 bases not matched to a gene. Written as DNA, the CDR3 is TGTGCCAGCAGCTTATCTTACAGGGGCACTGAAGCTTTCTTT. Residues: CASSLSYRGTEAFF.

This clone appeared once. In nucleotides, the CDR3 is TGCGCCAGCAGCTTACAGGGTCGGGAGCTGTTTTTT. Amino acids: CASSLQGRELFF. J is TRBJ2-2 and V is TRBV5-1; D is perhaps TRBD1 (6 bases). This CDR3 comprises 12 residues. Trimming removed 2 bases at V and 9 bases at J, with 8 bases between. Germline CDR1 is SGHRS and CDR2 is YFSETQ. The complete variable domain, with remaining parts taken from reference TRBV5-1 and TRBJ2-2, reads KAGVTQTPRYLIKTRGQQVTLSCSPISGHRSVSWYQQTPGQGLQFLFEYFSETQRNKGNFPGRFSGRQFSNSRSEMNVSTLELGDSALYLCASSLQGRELFFGEGSRLTVL.

This sequence joins TRBV4-3 and TRBJ1-4; 7 bases agree with TRBD1. Looked up from germline, CDR1 is LGHNA and CDR2 is YSLEER. The CDR3 loop spans 16 amino acids. Trimming took 1 base from V and 6 from J; bases not matched to a gene: 8. This CDR3 reads CASSQAVDRVDEKLFF. CDR3 coding DNA: TGCGCCAGCAGCCAAGCAGTCGACAGGGTAGATGAAAAACTGTTTTTT.

The chain employs TRBV6-1 and TRBJ2-1, with a possible D match to TRBD1 (7 bases). The germline CDR1 and CDR2 sequences are MNHNS and SASEGT. The CDR3 has 14 residues. Trimming left V 1 base short and J 7 bases short, with 11 bases between. This CDR3 reads CASSEGAGGNEQFF. For the CDR3, the DNA is TGTGCCAGCAGTGAAGGCGCAGGGGGGAATGAGCAGTTCTTC.

This clone appeared a single time. The V call is TRBV4-2, the J call TRBJ2-1; TRBD1 is a possible D gene (5 bases). The germline gives CDR1 LGHNA, CDR2 YNFKEQ. The CDR3 totals 12 residues. Trimming removed 3 bases at V and 13 bases at J, with 13 bases between. In DNA, the CDR3 is TGTGCCAGCAGCCACCAAACAGGTGACCAGTTCTTC. This gives the protein CASSHQTGDQFF.

The table lists this clone with a count of one. V and J are TRBV6-5 and TRBJ1-2; D is unclear. The V end lost 1 base, the J end lost 1 base, and 4 bases lay between the germline ends. The CDR3 consists of 13 residues. Germline-derived CDR1 and CDR2 are MNHEY and SVGAGI. The CDR3 reads CASSYFRNYGYTF. DNA of the CDR3: TGTGCCAGCAGTTACTTCCGTAACTATGGCTACACCTTC.